This TCR beta chain was captured in a study of blood T cell repertoires in COVID-19. Study details: Sources were T cells, B-cell-depleted T cells, or PBMCs; the material itself was cDNA or gDNA.

Per the original methods: The authors estimated nucleated cell counts from reference gene primer amplification. Only in-frame clones appear in the TCRdb table, and some are missing; sequencing was by immunoSEQ multiplex PCR. V, J and clone size were drawn from that table, and D and trimming were deduced from the DNA. The profile shows over 85,000 clones, 75% to 90% of them singletons. CDR1 and CDR2 (germline): SGHNT, YYREEE (reference sequence). V dropped 4 bases and J dropped 5; count of bases not matched to a gene: 14. This CDR3 contains 16 residues. The J gene is TRBJ2-5, the V gene TRBV5-4; TRBD2 aligns across 7 bases. The sequence came from a man older than 75 with acute or convalescent COVID-19. The sample taken for sequencing was peripheral blood. CDR3 sequence (DNA): TGTGCCAGCAGCCCGTGGGGGAGCGGGATCTCGGAGACCCAGTACTTC. This translates into CASSPWGSGISETQYF.